A single sample is the source of the 29 T cell receptor beta chains below, sequenced in a study of OX40 agonist ivuxolimab in advanced cancers. Measured with immunoSEQ multiplex PCR; TCRdb has only the in-frame clones, and not every one. The table lists around 37,000 clones, roughly 84% of them singletons. The sample here was CD4+ or CD8+ T cells sorted from blood, taken in a trial of the OX40 agonist ivuxolimab. The origin of the receptors is an adult with an advanced solid tumor such as melanoma, head and neck, liver or kidney cancer.

J is TRBJ2-1 and V is TRBV9; D tentatively fits TRBD1 or TRBD2 (5 bases each). CDR1 is SGDLS, CDR2 YYNGEE, per germline. The CDR3 has 15 amino acids. Trimming pared 0 bases from V and 8 bases from J, leaving 15 bases between. This chain's CDR3 is CASSVGNRGADEQFF. The CDR3 DNA sequence: TGTGCCAGCAGCGTAGGGAATAGAGGGGCGGATGAGCAGTTCTTC.

This clone occurred a few times. The CDR3 sequence: CASSLVTGDGYTF. The DNA for the CDR3 is TGTGCCAGCAGTTTAGTAACAGGTGATGGCTACACCTTC. The rearrangement uses TRBV28 and TRBJ1-2, with D perhaps matching TRBD1 (5 bases). Germline-derived CDR1 and CDR2 are MDHEN and SYDVKM. V shed 2 bases and J shed 6 bases, with 10 bases lying between them. This CDR3 is 13 amino acids long.

The chain uses TRBV6-5 and TRBJ1-2; D is undetermined. V dropped 3 bases and J dropped 4 bases, with 12 bases sitting between them. This CDR3 has 14 residues. CDR1 is MNHEY, CDR2 SVGAGI, per germline. CDR3 sequence (DNA): TGTGCCAGCAGTTATAGTGGTGGTACCTATGGCTACACCTTC. Its protein is CASSYSGGTYGYTF.

This clone was found a few times. The chain joins TRBV5-4 to TRBJ2-3; 11 bases are a match to TRBD2. This CDR3 region has 16 residues. CDR1 is SGHNT, CDR2 YYREEE, per germline (reference sequence). With V trimmed by 5 bases and J by 0 bases, 5 bases remained unmatched. The CDR3 spells CASSSRTSGSTDTQYF. The CDR3 nucleotides read TGTGCCAGCAGTTCCCGGACTAGCGGGAGCACAGATACGCAGTATTTT.

A few counts support this clone. The V gene is TRBV6-1, the J gene TRBJ1-5; no clear D gene. Trimming removed 4 bases from V and 4 bases from J, with 8 bases in between. From germline, CDR1 is MNHNS and CDR2 SASEGT. The CDR3 sequence is 13 residues long. This CDR3 is CASSARENQPQHF. The CDR3 bases are TGTGCCAGCAGTGCCCGGGAAAATCAGCCCCAGCATTTT.

This chain joins TRBV6-4 and TRBJ2-2, with D unclear. Trimming removed 6 bases at V and 6 bases at J, with 14 bases between. This CDR3 is 14 amino acids long. The germline gives CDR1 MRHNA, CDR2 SNTAGT. CDR3 in DNA: TGTGCCAGCAGCCCCCCGCGTACCCCCGGGGAGCTGTTTTTT. Amino acid sequence: CASSPPRTPGELFF.

The chain joins TRBV19 to TRBJ1-1; D possibly corresponds to TRBD1 (5 bases). This CDR3 region has 13 residues. The germline CDR1 and CDR2 sequences are LNHDA and SQIVND (reference sequence). Trimming removed 2 bases at V and 8 bases at J, with 12 bases between. This chain's CDR3 is CASSISETVEAFF. The DNA for the CDR3 is TGTGCCAGTAGTATATCCGAGACAGTCGAAGCTTTCTTT.

The chain uses TRBV19 and TRBJ2-7, with 7 positions matching TRBD2. Germline lookup yields CDR1 LNHDA and CDR2 SQIVND (reference sequence). This CDR3 is 13 amino acids long. Unmatched junction bases numbered 6, after V lost 8 bases and J lost 2 bases. The CDR3 DNA sequence: TGTGCCAGTGGCGGAGGGAGGGCCTACGAGCAGTACTTC. Encoded protein: CASGGGRAYEQYF.

CDR3 in DNA: TGCGCCAGCAGCCAAGAGGACAGGGCGAACACTGAAGCTTTCTTT. The encoded protein is CASSQEDRANTEAFF. The chain combines TRBV4-1 with TRBJ1-1; TRBD1 aligns across 8 bases. The ends lost 0 bases at V and 1 base at J; junction bases unmatched: 1. CDR3 length: 15 residues. The V gene's germline CDR1 is MGHRA and CDR2 YSYEKL.

The chain recombines TRBV4-1 with TRBJ2-1; D is unresolved. Trimming took 5 bases from V and 4 from J, leaving 6 bases between them. The germline V gene has CDR1 MGHRA and CDR2 YSYEKL. The CDR3 contains 12 residues. This CDR3 reads CASSYTYNEQFF. Written as DNA, the CDR3 is TGCGCCAGCAGCTATACATACAATGAGCAGTTCTTC.

V gene TRBV7-9 combines with J gene TRBJ2-1; TRBD2 matches at 10 bases. Looked up from germline, CDR1 is SEHNR and CDR2 is FQNEAQ (reference sequence). Trimming at V came to 4 bases and at J to 9 bases, leaving 9 bases not matched to a gene. The CDR3 has 15 amino acids. CDR3 in amino acids: CASSSSGGVSGEQFF. The CDR3 nucleotides read TGTGCCAGCAGCTCTAGCGGGGGTGTTTCTGGTGAGCAGTTCTTC.

The chain combines TRBV19 with TRBJ2-7, with TRBD2 identical over 7 bases. V dropped 3 bases and J dropped 2; count of bases not matched to a gene: 1. The germline CDR1 and CDR2 sequences are LNHDA and SQIVND (reference sequence). The CDR3 has 13 residues. CDR3 in amino acids: CASSIAGAYEQYF. CDR3 nucleotide sequence: TGTGCCAGTAGTATTGCGGGGGCCTACGAGCAGTACTTC. The full variable domain, with the rest looked up from reference TRBV19 and TRBJ2-7, is DGGITQSPKYLFRKEGQNVTLSCEQNLNHDAMYWYRQDPGQGLRLIYYSQIVNDFQKGDIAEGYSVSREKKESFPLTVTSAQKNPTAFYLCASSIAGAYEQYFGPGTRLTVT.

V is TRBV28 and J is TRBJ2-3; perhaps TRBD2 as D (5 bases). V shed 3 bases and J shed 5 bases, with 6 bases lying between them. There are 12 residues in the CDR3. Germline-derived CDR1 and CDR2 are MDHEN and SYDVKM. CDR3 sequence (DNA): TGTGCCAGCAGTTTTCGGGGAGATACGCAGTATTTT. Protein: CASSFRGDTQYF.

The genes are TRBV10-3 and TRBJ1-4; TRBD1 agrees at 9 bases. The CDR3 has 13 residues. With V trimmed by 10 bases and J by 8 bases, 8 bases remained unmatched. CDR1 ENHRY and CDR2 SYGVKD come from the germline V gene. The CDR3 loop is CATVDRGGEKLFF. The CDR3 DNA reads as TGTGCCACCGTGGACAGGGGAGGGGAAAAACTGTTTTTT.

The rearrangement links TRBV5-5 to TRBJ2-3; 10 nucleotides line up with TRBD2. CDR3 length: 16 amino acids. J gave up 2 bases and V 2 bases, and 5 bases lay outside the gene matches. Germline CDR1 is SGHKS and CDR2 is YYEKEE (reference sequence). For the CDR3, the DNA is TGTGCCAGCAGCTTATGGACTAGCGGATACACAGATACGCAGTATTTT. Protein: CASSLWTSGYTDTQYF.

The chain links TRBV29-1 to TRBJ1-1; unclear D gene. The CDR3 extends over 13 amino acids. Deletions cut 6 bases from V and 0 bases from J, with 11 bases between. CDR1 and CDR2 (germline): SQVTM, ANQGSEA. In DNA, the CDR3 is TGCAGCGTCCTGGGTCTAATGAACACTGAAGCTTTCTTT. Translating gives CSVLGLMNTEAFF.

This chain uses TRBV5-4 with TRBJ2-1; no clear D. The CDR3 is made up of 14 amino acids. V was pared by 0 bases and J by 9 bases, with 13 bases between. The germline V gene has CDR1 SGHNT and CDR2 YYREEE (reference sequence). The CDR3 loop reads CASSLGQNLGEQFF. The CDR3 DNA follows: TGTGCCAGCAGCTTGGGGCAGAATCTAGGTGAGCAGTTCTTC.

The V and J genes are TRBV28 and TRBJ2-3; D unclear. The ends were cut back, 11 bases at V and 4 bases at J, with 16 bases in the middle. This CDR3 is 13 amino acids long. Germline CDR1 reads MDHEN; CDR2 reads SYDVKM. CDR3 sequence (DNA): TGTGCCGCGTTAGCAGGCTCCGCAGATACGCAGTATTTT. This translates into CAALAGSADTQYF.

This clone appeared once. The chain employs TRBV27 and TRBJ1-1; TRBD1 agrees at 9 bases. Germline values: CDR1 MNHEY, CDR2 SMNVEV (reference sequence). V trimming: 5 bases; J trimming: 7 bases; junction bases outside the gene matches: 8. CDR3 length: 14 residues. CDR3 coding DNA: TGTGCCAGCAGTATCGGGACAGGGATCGGTGAAGCTTTCTTT. Amino acid sequence: CASSIGTGIGEAFF.

This chain links TRBV30 with TRBJ2-2, with 7 bases matching TRBD2. The CDR3 is 14 amino acids. Losses at the gene ends were 1 base for V and 6 bases for J; bases not matched to a gene: 5. The V gene's germline CDR1 is GTSNPN and CDR2 SVGIG (reference sequence). CDR3 loop: CAWSGFGGAGELFF. CDR3 nucleotide sequence: TGTGCCTGGAGTGGCTTTGGGGGGGCCGGGGAGCTGTTTTTT.

The chain carries TRBV19 and TRBJ1-4; 8 bases line up with TRBD1. Unmatched junction bases numbered 4, after V lost 7 bases and J lost 6 bases. This CDR3 comprises 13 residues. Germline V gene data show CDR1 as LNHDA and CDR2 as SQIVND (reference sequence). Here the CDR3 DNA reads TGTGCCAGTACCGCGACAGGGGATGAAAAACTGTTTTTT. Amino acid sequence: CASTATGDEKLFF.

In this sample, this clone turned up a few times. The J gene is TRBJ2-7, the V gene TRBV30; D remains ambiguous. CDR3 size: 12 residues. From germline, CDR1 is GTSNPN and CDR2 SVGIG (reference sequence). V dropped 2 bases and J dropped 9 bases, with 14 bases sitting between them. The CDR3 nucleotides are TGTGCCTGGAGTTTTTGGGATGCGAGGCAGTACTTC. Protein product: CAWSFWDARQYF.

The chain is built from TRBV27 and TRBJ2-1; D is possibly TRBD2 (5 bases). CDR1 MNHEY and CDR2 SMNVEV come from the germline V gene (reference sequence). With 6 bases removed from V and 5 bases from J, the gap between germline ends came to 17 bases. The CDR3 covers 15 residues. CDR3 bases: TGTGCCAGCAGAACCCTTGGGCGGGCGGACAATGAGCAGTTCTTC. Protein product: CASRTLGRADNEQFF.

The rearrangement links TRBV19 to TRBJ1-5; D unresolved. The CDR3 totals 14 residues. V lost 4 bases and J 1 base, leaving 8 bases between the germline ends. Per the germline V gene, CDR1 is LNHDA and CDR2 is SQIVND (reference sequence). The CDR3 reads CASSTTLSNQPQHF. In DNA, the CDR3 is TGTGCCAGTAGTACCACCCTGAGCAATCAGCCCCAGCATTTT.

This clone has a handful of counts. The chain employs TRBV7-2 and TRBJ2-7, with D perhaps matching TRBD2 (5 bases). V lost 7 bases and J 3 bases, leaving 10 bases between the germline ends. The CDR3 loop spans 12 amino acids. Germline loops: CDR1 SGHTA, CDR2 FQGNSA. DNA for the CDR3: TGTGCCAGCACCTTCGGGGACTACGAGCAGTACTTC. Encoded protein: CASTFGDYEQYF.

The chain is built from TRBV5-1 and TRBJ2-5, with 14 positions matching TRBD2. The DNA end favors TRBJ2-7, so the J call may be wrong. The germline CDR1 and CDR2 sequences are SGHRS and YFSETQ. The CDR3 contains 15 residues. The CDR3 loop reads CASSQGGLAGDEQYF. The CDR3 DNA reads TGCGCCAGCAGCCAGGGGGGACTAGCGGGAGACGAGCAGTACTTC.

This rearrangement joins TRBV29-1 to TRBJ2-3; 9 nucleotides agree with TRBD2. The J segment lost 4 bases and the V segment lost 2 bases, leaving 4 bases of the junction unmatched. The CDR3 is 14 amino acids. Germline CDR1 reads SQVTM; CDR2 reads ANQGSEA. The chain's CDR3 is CSVESGRRADTQYF. CDR3 bases: TGCAGCGTTGAAAGCGGGAGGCGGGCAGATACGCAGTATTTT.

The chain combines TRBV7-9 with TRBJ2-1, with D hard to call. CDR1 SEHNR and CDR2 FQNEAQ come from the germline V gene (reference sequence). The length of the CDR3 is 12 residues. Deletions cut 4 bases from V and 7 bases from J, with 8 bases between. DNA of the CDR3: TGTGCCAGCAGCTCTGAAGGAAATGAGCAGTTCTTC. Encoded protein: CASSSEGNEQFF.

This chain joins TRBV7-9 and TRBJ2-5, with D tentatively TRBD1 (5 bases). The J call may be in error: the DNA end matches TRBJ2-7 better. This CDR3 region has 15 residues. Per germline, CDR1 SEHNR and CDR2 FQNEAQ (reference sequence). CDR3 residues: CASSLAQGKFYEQYF. Here the CDR3 DNA reads TGTGCCAGCAGCTTAGCGCAGGGAAAGTTCTACGAGCAGTACTTC.